These 17 T cell receptor beta chains originate from one sample sequenced in a study of molecular identifiers for immune sequencing clone quantification. TCRdb used MiXCR to reprocess the PCR reads, holding one entry per CDR3 protein. The table has about 640,000 distinct CDR3 sequences, less than 20% seen once. Sequenced material: naive CD8+ T cells from blood, with Jurkat cell RNA spiked in. Subset specified: FACS-sorted CD8+CD4-CCR7+CD45RA+ naive T cells. Source of these receptors: a human donor in good health. Some libraries in this study had Jurkat cell RNA spiked in.

Turning to this clonotype: A far larger clone is one base from this, pointing to a likely read error. The chain links TRBV6-2 or TRBV6-3 to TRBJ2-3; no firm D call. Deletions cut 1 base from V and 4 bases from J, with 3 bases between. CDR1 is MNHEY and CDR2 is SVGEGT in the germline V gene. The CDR3 loop spans 12 amino acids. CDR3 sequence (DNA): TGTGCCAGCAGTTACTACGCAGATACGCAGTATTTT. Translating gives CASSYYADTQYF.

This clonotype was observed a few times. An end of the junction differs from the germline gene, which may be a read error. J is TRBJ1-5 and V is TRBV12-3 or TRBV12-4; perhaps TRBD1 as D (6 bases). CDR3 length equals 14 residues. The CDR3 coding sequence is TGTGCCAGCAGTCCAGGGACATATAATCAGCCCCAGCGTTTT. Residues: CASSPGTYNQPQRF.

This clonotype was detected only a few times. This chain links TRBV7-9 with TRBJ1-3; 8 positions match TRBD1. CDR1 SEHNR and CDR2 FQNEAQ come from the germline V gene (reference sequence). Trimming removed 2 bases from V and 4 bases from J; junction bases left unmatched: 13. This CDR3 is 18 amino acids long. CDR3 loop: CASSLTGTGHPRGNTIYF. DNA of the CDR3: TGTGCCAGCAGCTTAACAGGGACAGGTCATCCGCGGGGAAACACCATATATTTT.

A remark on this clonotype: This may come from a read error, since a much larger clone is one base off. The chain combines TRBV7-9 with TRBJ2-1; 10 nucleotides agree with TRBD2. The length of the CDR3 is 16 residues. Germline V gene data show CDR1 as SEHNR and CDR2 as FQNEAQ (reference sequence). Losses at the gene ends were 3 bases for V and 8 bases for J; bases not matched to a gene: 10. The CDR3 protein is CASSFLAGDIYDEQFF. Here the CDR3 DNA reads TGTGCCAGCAGCTTCCTAGCGGGGGATATTTACGATGAGCAGTTCTTC. The full variable domain, in which reference TRBV7-9 and TRBJ2-1 provide the parts outside the CDR3, is DTGVSQNPRHKITKRGQNVTFRCDPISEHNRLYWYRQTLGQGPEFLTYFQNEAQLEKSRLLSDRFSAERPKGSFSTLEIQRTEQGDSAMYLCASSFLAGDIYDEQFFGPGTRLTVL.

Details on this clonotype: This could be a read error, since a much larger clone is one nucleotide away. The gene calls are TRBV27 and TRBJ2-3; D remains unclear. The CDR3 runs to 13 residues. Trimming removed 5 bases at V and 2 bases at J, with 8 bases between. The germline V gene has CDR1 MNHEY and CDR2 SMNVEV (reference sequence). The CDR3 spells CASSGQTTDTQYF. CDR3 nucleotide sequence: TGTGCCAGCAGTGGCCAAACCACAGATACGCAGTATTTT.

The sample holds many counts of this clonotype. The chain uses TRBV20-1 and TRBJ1-1; a weak D match, TRBD1 (5 bases). Germline V gene data show CDR1 as DFQATT and CDR2 as SNEGSKA (reference sequence). CDR3 length: 17 residues. Trimming cost V 0 bases and J 4 bases, with 21 bases left between them. The CDR3 nucleotides are TGCAGTGCTAGAGATAATGGGGGGGAAGAAACGAGCACTGAAGCTTTCTTT. This translates into CSARDNGGEETSTEAFF.

This clonotype was detected many times. The V gene is TRBV7-2, the J gene TRBJ2-5, with 15 positions matching TRBD2. Trimming removed 1 base from V and 5 bases from J; junction bases left unmatched: 8. Looked up from germline, CDR1 is SGHTA and CDR2 is FQGNSA. CDR3 length: 18 residues. This CDR3 reads CASSLDRTSGRAWETQYF. The CDR3 DNA reads TGTGCCAGCAGCTTAGATCGGACTAGCGGGAGGGCCTGGGAGACCCAGTACTTC.

This clonotype turned up a few times. The chain combines TRBV20-1 with TRBJ1-5, with D unclear. The length of the CDR3 is 14 residues. Trimming took off 1 base at V and 9 bases at J, with 16 bases between the two ends. Germline V gene sequence: CDR1 DFQATT, CDR2 SNEGSKA (reference sequence). CDR3 in amino acids: CSARGRGELRPQHF. The DNA of the CDR3 is TGCAGTGCTAGAGGTCGCGGGGAGCTTCGGCCCCAGCATTTT.

This clonotype was counted ten times or more. V is TRBV6-6 and J is TRBJ2-3; TRBD1 aligns across 8 bases. Per germline, CDR1 MNHNY and CDR2 SVGAGI (reference sequence). The CDR3 runs to 13 residues. J gave up 2 bases and V 11 bases, and 6 bases lay outside the gene matches. In DNA, the CDR3 is TGTGCCGGAAGGACAGGGCTCACAGATACGCAGTATTTT. Its translation is CAGRTGLTDTQYF.

Notes on this clonotype: Since a much larger clone is just one base distant, this may be a read error. V is TRBV29-1 and J is TRBJ2-2, with TRBD2 identical over 7 bases. Germline CDR1 is SQVTM and CDR2 is ANQGSEA. The CDR3 sequence is 15 residues long. The CDR3 bases are TGCGGCGTTGAAGCGGGATCTGGGGGAACCGGGGAGCTGTTTTTT. Translation: CGVEAGSGGTGELFF.

This clonotype was found many times. This chain uses TRBV28 with TRBJ2-5; D is unresolved. V dropped 4 bases and J dropped 2 bases, with 8 bases sitting between them. CDR1 MDHEN and CDR2 SYDVKM come from the germline V gene. CDR3 length equals 13 residues. The CDR3 loop reads CASSSVIQETQYF. As DNA, the CDR3 is TGTGCCAGCAGTTCAGTTATTCAAGAGACCCAGTACTTC.

There are a few counts of this clonotype. Lacking the conserved final phenylalanine or tryptophan, this CDR3 likely reflects a read error. The chain links TRBV6-2 or TRBV6-3 to TRBJ2-7; D uncertain. Germline lookup yields CDR1 MNHEY and CDR2 SVGEGT. Trimming removed 8 bases from V and 6 bases from J, with 11 bases in between. The CDR3 has 11 amino acids. In DNA, the CDR3 is TGTGCCAGCGGCCCCGTAATCGAGCAGTACTCC. Protein product: CASGPVIEQYS.

The rearrangement joins TRBV6-2 or TRBV6-3 to TRBJ2-7; TRBD1 might be the D (5 bases). The germline gives CDR1 MNHEY, CDR2 SVGEGT. The CDR3 extends over 13 amino acids. V dropped 6 bases and J dropped 3 bases, with 12 bases sitting between them. This CDR3 is CASSRGHYYEQYF. The CDR3 DNA sequence: TGTGCCAGCAGCCGCGGACACTACTACGAGCAGTACTTC.

As regards this clonotype: This may stem from a read error, because a much larger clone lies one nucleotide away. Without the conserved terminal phenylalanine or tryptophan, this CDR3 likely stems from a read error. J is TRBJ2-7 and V is TRBV4-3; 7 nucleotides agree with TRBD2. Unmatched junction bases numbered 8, after V lost 0 bases and J lost 0 bases. Per germline, CDR1 LGHNA and CDR2 YSLEER. The CDR3 contains 17 residues. The CDR3 DNA sequence: TGCGCCAGCAGCCAAGAAGTGGAGCTAGCGGCCTCCTACGAGCAGTACTCC. It translates to CASSQEVELAASYEQYS.

The CDR3 DNA follows: TGTGCCAGCAGCCAGACGGTGGCCCCCGGGGAAAACACCATATATTTT. Its translation is CASSQTVAPGENTIYF. The rearrangement joins TRBV13 to TRBJ1-3, with D unresolved. V lost 5 bases and J 6 bases, leaving 20 bases between the germline ends. The germline CDR1 and CDR2 sequences are PRHDT and FYEKMQ (reference sequence). CDR3 length: 16 residues.

This clonotype has a handful of counts. A much larger clone is a single base away; this may be a read error. The genes are TRBV6-6 and TRBJ2-3; D gene ambiguous. Germline loops: CDR1 MNHNY, CDR2 SVGAGI (reference sequence). The CDR3 contains 12 residues. The CDR3 loop is CASSSPRDTQDF. The CDR3 nucleotides are TGTGCCAGCAGTTCACCCCGAGATACGCAGGATTTT.

This clonotype has at least ten counts. The rearrangement links TRBV30 to TRBJ2-1; 10 bases map to TRBD2. The CDR3 runs to 13 residues. Trimming removed 7 bases from V and 5 bases from J; junction bases left unmatched: 5. CDR1 and CDR2 (germline): GTSNPN, SVGIG (reference sequence). The CDR3, as DNA: TGTGCCTTGGGACTAGCGAGCAACAATGAGCAGTTCTTC. Translated, it gives CALGLASNNEQFF.